The text below deals with one T cell receptor beta chain. This sample stems from a study of shared T cell receptors in the human thymus. This table comes from immunoSEQ multiplex PCR, and its TCRdb copy is limited to in-frame clones, with some not included. The repertoire holds approximately 580,000 clones, with around 82% as singletons. Separately, the same data were catalogued under a study of human thymus T cells. This second study says: Healthy Finnish infants undergoing corrective surgery for congenital heart defects were used as donors.

This receptor was identified in a boy under two years old with a congenital heart defect. The sequenced material came from thymocytes.

Written as DNA, the CDR3 is TGTGCCAGCAGCTTAGCTGGGCAGGGGCGGTCCTACGAGCAGTACTTC. This codes for CASSLAGQGRSYEQYF. This chain connects TRBV7-2 to TRBJ2-7, with D possibly being TRBD1 (6 bases). Germline CDR1 SGHTA, CDR2 FQGNSA. This CDR3 contains 16 residues. Trimming stripped 0 bases from V and 1 base from J, with 13 bases between.